The present entry profiles one T cell receptor (beta chain) with its context. The data derive from a study of OX40 agonist ivuxolimab in advanced cancers. Clones were sequenced by immunoSEQ multiplex PCR, and TCRdb holds only the in-frame ones, with some missing. This table has tens of thousands of clones, approximately 90% appearing once. Germline-derived CDR1 and CDR2 are SGHAT and FQNNGV. The CDR3 is 16 residues long. V lost 5 bases to trimming and J lost 6 bases; unmatched junction nucleotides: 10. The V gene is TRBV11-2, the J gene TRBJ1-4, with 9 bases aligning to TRBD1. The receptor comes from an adult with an advanced solid tumor such as melanoma, head and neck, liver or kidney cancer. Material: CD4+ or CD8+ T cells sorted from blood, obtained in a trial of the OX40 agonist ivuxolimab. DNA of the CDR3: TGTGCCAGCAGCCGAGTGGGACAGGGCGAGTATGAAAAACTGTTTTTT. Protein sequence: CASSRVGQGEYEKLFF.